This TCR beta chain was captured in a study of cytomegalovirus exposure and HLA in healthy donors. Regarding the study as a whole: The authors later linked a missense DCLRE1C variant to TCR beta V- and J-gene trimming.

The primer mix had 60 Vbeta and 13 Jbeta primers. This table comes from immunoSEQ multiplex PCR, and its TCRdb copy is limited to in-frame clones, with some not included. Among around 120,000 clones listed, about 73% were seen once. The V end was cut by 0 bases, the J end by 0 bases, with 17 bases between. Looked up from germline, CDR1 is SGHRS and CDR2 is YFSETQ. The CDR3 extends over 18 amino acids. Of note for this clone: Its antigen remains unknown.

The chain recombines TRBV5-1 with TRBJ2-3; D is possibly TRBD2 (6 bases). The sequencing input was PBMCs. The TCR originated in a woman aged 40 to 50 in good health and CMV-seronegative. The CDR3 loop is CASSLGLSGTTSTDTQYF. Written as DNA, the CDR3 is TGCGCCAGCAGCTTGGGGCTTAGCGGAACAACTAGCACAGATACGCAGTATTTT.